Listed below are T cell receptor beta chains from one sample, sequenced in a study of shared clonotypes between healthy human individuals. Only in-frame clones appear in the TCRdb table, and some are missing; sequencing was by immunoSEQ multiplex PCR. The data contain 950,000 to 1,100,000 clones, around 76% of them singletons. Input material: memory CD4+ T cells sorted from blood. The source is a man aged 18 to 29 in good health. The CDR3 runs from the conserved cysteine through the conserved F or W. The D gene is left open where the match is weak. Size tells how often a clone was seen (once, few, many) or the class of an expanded clone, and some rows leave it out.

CASKAHISVYGYTF TGTGCCAGCAAAGCCCACATCAGTGTTTATGGCTACACCTTC NA TRBJ1-2 NA TRBV7-2
CASRAPAGTLFEQYF TGTGCCAGCAGGGCCCCGGCTGGTACCCTTTTTGAGCAGTACTTC NA TRBJ2-7 NA TRBV28
CAWSSPGTATNEKLFF TGTGCCTGGAGTTCCCCGGGCACAGCAACTAATGAAAAACTGTTTTTT NA TRBJ1-4 NA TRBV30
CASRTNGRGQEGSYGYTF TGTGCCAGCAGAACAAATGGGCGAGGGCAGGAGGGGAGCTATGGCTACACCTTC NA TRBJ1-2 NA TRBV2
CSASVPPPQYF TGCAGTGCTAGCGTCCCGCCGCCGCAGTATTTT NA TRBJ2-3 NA TRBV20-1
CAWSEVEAFF TGTGCCTGGAGTGAAGTTGAAGCTTTCTTT NA TRBJ1-1 few TRBV30
CASSPGSGHYGYTF TGTGCCAGCTCACCGGGTTCAGGGCACTATGGCTACACCTTC NA TRBJ1-2 NA TRBV18
CASSKGGPEETQYF TGCGCCAGCAGTAAGGGGGGTCCTGAGGAGACCCAGTACTTC NA TRBJ2-5 few TRBV10-1
CASSSPDRAEAFF TGTGCCAGCAGCTCCCCGGACAGGGCTGAAGCTTTCTTT TRBD1 TRBJ1-1 many TRBV6-5
CASPLRGGSTDTQYF TGTGCCTCGCCCCTCAGGGGCGGAAGCACAGATACGCAGTATTTT NA TRBJ2-3 once TRBV30
CASSLEDNSYNEQFF TGTGCCAGCAGCTTAGAAGACAACTCCTACAATGAGCAGTTCTTC NA TRBJ2-1 NA TRBV7-9
CASSIGTGGAGTEAFF TGCGCCAGCAGCATAGGGACAGGGGGCGCGGGTACTGAAGCTTTCTTT TRBD1 TRBJ1-1 NA TRBV5-1
CASSSLAGQGLNIQYF TGCGCCAGCAGCTCCTTAGCGGGACAGGGTCTAAACATTCAGTACTTC NA TRBJ2-4 few TRBV4-1
CASSVVRAGNFHEQFF TGTGCCAGCAGCGTTGTCAGGGCAGGCAACTTCCATGAGCAGTTCTTC NA TRBJ2-1 NA TRBV9
CASSLLGGVITEAFF TGTGCCAGCAGTCTCCTGGGGGGGGTTATCACTGAAGCTTTCTTT NA TRBJ1-1 NA TRBV11-2
CSVGNRGLTEAFF TGCAGCGTTGGTAACAGGGGGCTGACTGAAGCTTTCTTT TRBD1 TRBJ1-1 few TRBV29-1
CASSQDPVPAEPRWNTIYF TGCGCCAGCAGCCAAGATCCCGTACCCGCAGAGCCGAGGTGGAACACCATATATTTT NA TRBJ1-3 NA TRBV4-1
CASSDAGPSGGLRSYNEQFF TGTGCCAGCAGCGACGCGGGCCCTAGCGGGGGCCTCCGCTCCTACAATGAGCAGTTCTTC TRBD2 TRBJ2-1 NA TRBV2
CASTDQGGSTYEQYF TGTGCCAGCACTGATCAGGGCGGGAGCACCTACGAGCAGTACTTC TRBD2 TRBJ2-7 NA TRBV5-4
CASSLNGEKLFF TGTGCCAGCAGTTTAAATGGTGAAAAACTGTTTTTT NA TRBJ1-4 NA TRBV28
CASSLGRDEQYF TGTGCCAGCAGTTTGGGCAGGGACGAGCAGTACTTC NA TRBJ2-7 NA TRBV28
CASSFAAGGYEQYF TGTGCCAGCAGCTTCGCGGCGGGGGGCTACGAGCAGTACTTC TRBD2 TRBJ2-7 NA TRBV7-9
CASSQWTGGDTEAFF TGTGCCAGCAGCCAATGGACAGGGGGAGACACTGAAGCTTTCTTT TRBD1 TRBJ1-1 NA TRBV14
CASDRLNKGDGYTF TGTGCCAGTGACAGGTTGAATAAGGGGGATGGCTACACCTTC NA TRBJ1-2 NA TRBV2
CASSQGRGASMRQFF TGCGCCAGCAGCCAAGGACGGGGGGCATCCATGCGGCAGTTCTTC NA TRBJ2-1 NA TRBV4-1
CASSLSSAVGQETQYF TGTGCCAGCAGTCTTAGCAGCGCAGTGGGTCAAGAGACCCAGTACTTC NA TRBJ2-5 NA TRBV7-2
CASSGSPPLHF TGTGCCAGCAGCGGGTCTCCACCCCTCCACTTT NA TRBJ1-6 NA TRBV7-9
CASSPQVSTEAFF TGTGCCAGCAGCCCGCAGGTCTCGACTGAAGCTTTCTTT NA TRBJ1-1 once TRBV11-2
CASSLRPTGELFF TGTGCCAGCAGCTTAAGGCCAACCGGGGAGCTGTTTTTT NA TRBJ2-2 many TRBV7-2
CAISESRGDTEAFF TGTGCCATCAGTGAGTCTAGGGGGGACACTGAAGCTTTCTTT NA TRBJ1-1 NA TRBV10-3
CASSRDRKGTEAFF TGCGCCAGCAGTCGCGACAGGAAAGGGACTGAAGCTTTCTTT NA TRBJ1-1 once TRBV23-1
CASSLTTGPTEAFF TGCGCCAGCAGCTTGACGACAGGGCCCACTGAAGCTTTCTTT TRBD1 TRBJ1-1 NA TRBV5-1
CASSYSNQPQHF TGTGCCAGCAGTTATAGCAATCAGCCCCAGCATTTT NA TRBJ1-5 many TRBV28
CASRMGQRVETQYF TGTGCCAGCAGGATGGGACAGCGCGTAGAGACCCAGTACTTC TRBD1 TRBJ2-5 once TRBV5-4
CASSPTSGVANEQFF TGTGCCAGCAGCCCGACTAGCGGGGTGGCAAATGAGCAGTTCTTC TRBD2 TRBJ2-1 NA TRBV7-3
CASSLTSGGQETQYF TGCGCCAGCAGCTTGACTAGCGGGGGGCAAGAGACCCAGTACTTC TRBD2 TRBJ2-5 NA TRBV5-1
CASSLASGGGYNEQFF TGTGCCAGCAGCTTAGCGTCGGGGGGCGGCTACAATGAGCAGTTCTTC NA TRBJ2-1 NA TRBV11-1
CASSSGGADTQYF TGTGCCAGCAGCTCCGGGGGGGCAGATACGCAGTATTTT TRBD2 TRBJ2-3 NA TRBV7-2
CASSVAGRDSAPETQYF TGTGCCAGCAGCGTAGCCGGAAGGGACAGTGCTCCGGAGACCCAGTACTTC TRBD1 TRBJ2-5 NA TRBV9
CASRQPEHEQFF TGTGCCAGCAGACAACCCGAGCATGAGCAGTTCTTC NA TRBJ2-1 NA TRBV2
CASSPGVGNNSPLHF TGCGCCAGCAGCCCTGGGGTGGGTAATAATTCACCCCTCCACTTT NA TRBJ1-6 NA TRBV5-1
CASSLPGTGELFF TGTGCCAGCAGTTTACCGGGGACCGGGGAGCTGTTTTTT NA TRBJ2-2 NA TRBV28
CASSLFADGTDTQYF TGTGCCAGCAGCTTATTTGCGGATGGCACAGATACGCAGTATTTT NA TRBJ2-3 NA TRBV7-6
CASSIGGDWGYEQYF TGTGCCAGTAGTATAGGCGGGGACTGGGGCTACGAGCAGTACTTC NA TRBJ2-7 NA TRBV19
CASRGTVSSYEQYF TGTGCCAGCAGGGGGACAGTCTCTTCCTACGAGCAGTACTTC TRBD1 TRBJ2-7 NA TRBV2
CASEKPGLNIQYF TGTGCCAGTGAGAAGCCGGGACTAAACATTCAGTACTTC NA TRBJ2-4 once TRBV28
CASSLDHRGDTQYF TGTGCCAGCAGCTTAGATCACAGGGGAGATACGCAGTATTTT TRBD1 TRBJ2-3 NA TRBV11-2
CASSLAGSRTEAFF TGTGCCAGCAGCTTAGCCGGCTCGAGGACTGAAGCTTTCTTT NA TRBJ1-1 NA TRBV7-2